What follows are 11 T cell receptor beta chains derived from one specimen sequenced in a study of blood T cell repertoires in COVID-19. The assay was immunoSEQ multiplex PCR, and TCRdb's table has in-frame clones only and misses some. The table lists around 57,000 clones, approximately 90% of them singletons, with approximately 20% in the top ten. Sample: peripheral blood. Receptor source: a woman aged 80 or older with COVID-19, enrolled during active disease.

This chain connects TRBV6-5 to TRBJ2-2; 7 positions match TRBD1. V gave up 10 bases and J gave up 0 bases; unmatched junction bases: 8. CDR1 MNHEY and CDR2 SVGAGI come from the germline V gene. The CDR3 length is 15 residues. The CDR3 protein is CATRDRLTNTGELFF. CDR3 nucleotide sequence: TGTGCCACACGGGACAGACTGACGAACACCGGGGAGCTGTTTTTT.

J is TRBJ2-7 and V is TRBV7-9; possible D gene TRBD1, 5 bases. CDR1 and CDR2 from the germline V gene are SEHNR and FQNEAQ (reference sequence). V lost 6 bases to trimming and J lost 1 base, with 22 bases between them. The CDR3 consists of 17 residues. The CDR3 region is CASSRGLGSAYSYEQYF. The CDR3 nucleotides are TGTGCCAGCAGTAGGGGCTTAGGATCCGCGTATTCCTACGAGCAGTACTTC.

This clone was found once. V is TRBV7-2 and J is TRBJ2-7; weak D call: TRBD1 (5 bases). Germline V lookup: CDR1 SGHTA, CDR2 FQGNSA. The CDR3 is 14 residues long. The V gene lost 1 base and the J gene lost 7 bases, with 14 bases spanning the gap. CDR3 DNA: TGTGCCAGCAGCTTAGTCTGGGTGGGGCGAGAGCAGTACTTC. Its protein product is CASSLVWVGREQYF. The full variable domain, its missing parts supplied by reference TRBV7-2 and TRBJ2-7, is GAGVSQSPSNKVTEKGKDVELRCDPISGHTALYWYRQSLGQGLEFLIYFQGNSAPDKSGLPSDRFSAERTGGSVSTLTIQRTQQEDSAVYLCASSLVWVGREQYFGPGTRLTVT.

On this clone itself: Germline is not matched at one junction end, which may reflect a read error. V usage is TRBV3-1 (or the pseudogene TRBV3-2) and J usage is TRBJ1-1, with D perhaps TRBD1 (5 bases). The CDR3 is made up of 12 amino acids. The germline CDR1 and CDR2 sequences are LGHDT and YNNKEL (reference sequence). CDR3 DNA sequence: TGTGCCAGCAGCCTAGGGGACTTTGGAATTTCCTTT. As protein: CASSLGDFGISF.

CDR3 protein: CASSHQGAGGYTF. CDR3 DNA sequence: TGTGCCAGCAGCCACCAGGGGGCAGGTGGCTACACCTTC. V is TRBV3-1 (or the pseudogene TRBV3-2) and J is TRBJ1-2; 8 bases are shared with TRBD1. The CDR3 loop spans 13 amino acids. V lost 3 bases and J lost 7; bases outside the gene matches: 4. Germline CDR1 LGHDT, CDR2 YNNKEL (reference sequence).

The chain joins TRBV12-5 to TRBJ2-1; D is undetermined. Germline V gene data show CDR1 as LGHNT and CDR2 as FRNRAP. Trimming shortened V by 4 bases and J by 6 bases, and 4 bases separated the two germline ends. This CDR3 contains 11 residues. The chain's CDR3 is CASGSVNEQFF. CDR3 sequence (DNA): TGTGCTAGTGGTTCCGTCAATGAGCAGTTCTTC.

V and J are TRBV5-4 and TRBJ1-6; 8 bases match TRBD1. V trimming: 4 bases; J trimming: 5 bases; junction bases outside the gene matches: 2. Looked up from germline, CDR1 is SGHNT and CDR2 is YYREEE (reference sequence). The CDR3 contains 14 residues. This CDR3 reads CASSGQGNNSPLHF. The CDR3 nucleotides read TGTGCCAGCAGCGGACAGGGAAATAATTCACCCCTCCACTTT.

J is TRBJ1-1 and V is TRBV2; D might be TRBD1 (5 bases). Germline V gene data show CDR1 as SNHLY and CDR2 as FYNNEI. The CDR3 has 15 amino acids. Trimming shortened V by 5 bases and J by 1 base, and 14 bases separated the two germline ends. This CDR3 reads CASSNSREENTEAFF. In nucleotides, the CDR3 is TGTGCCAGCAGTAACAGCAGGGAAGAGAACACTGAAGCTTTCTTT.

This clone was seen only a few times. The chain joins TRBV4-1 to TRBJ1-2; D is uncertain. CDR3 size: 11 residues. CDR1 is MGHRA, CDR2 YSYEKL, per germline. Trimming cost V 1 base and J 9 bases, with 6 bases left between them. The CDR3 DNA reads as TGCGCCAGCAGCCAAGCGGGTAGCTACACCTTC. Protein: CASSQAGSYTF.

Comment on this clone: The sample carries other DNA sequences with the same CDR3. The gene calls are TRBV7-2 and TRBJ2-3; no clear D gene. V was shortened by 1 base and J by 1 base, with 6 bases between the two germline ends. The length of the CDR3 is 14 residues. Germline CDR1 is SGHTA and CDR2 is FQGNSA. CDR3 sequence reads: CASSLGAGTDTQYF. For the CDR3, the DNA is TGTGCCAGCAGCTTAGGCGCTGGCACAGATACGCAGTATTTT.

The V and J genes are TRBV6-1 and TRBJ2-2; 7 nucleotides match TRBD2. The V gene's germline CDR1 is MNHNS and CDR2 SASEGT. The CDR3 is 15 residues long. Unmatched junction bases numbered 4, after V lost 0 bases and J lost 6 bases. The CDR3 coding sequence is TGTGCCAGCAGTGAAGCTGGGAGGGTAGCCGGGGAGCTGTTTTTT. It encodes CASSEAGRVAGELFF.